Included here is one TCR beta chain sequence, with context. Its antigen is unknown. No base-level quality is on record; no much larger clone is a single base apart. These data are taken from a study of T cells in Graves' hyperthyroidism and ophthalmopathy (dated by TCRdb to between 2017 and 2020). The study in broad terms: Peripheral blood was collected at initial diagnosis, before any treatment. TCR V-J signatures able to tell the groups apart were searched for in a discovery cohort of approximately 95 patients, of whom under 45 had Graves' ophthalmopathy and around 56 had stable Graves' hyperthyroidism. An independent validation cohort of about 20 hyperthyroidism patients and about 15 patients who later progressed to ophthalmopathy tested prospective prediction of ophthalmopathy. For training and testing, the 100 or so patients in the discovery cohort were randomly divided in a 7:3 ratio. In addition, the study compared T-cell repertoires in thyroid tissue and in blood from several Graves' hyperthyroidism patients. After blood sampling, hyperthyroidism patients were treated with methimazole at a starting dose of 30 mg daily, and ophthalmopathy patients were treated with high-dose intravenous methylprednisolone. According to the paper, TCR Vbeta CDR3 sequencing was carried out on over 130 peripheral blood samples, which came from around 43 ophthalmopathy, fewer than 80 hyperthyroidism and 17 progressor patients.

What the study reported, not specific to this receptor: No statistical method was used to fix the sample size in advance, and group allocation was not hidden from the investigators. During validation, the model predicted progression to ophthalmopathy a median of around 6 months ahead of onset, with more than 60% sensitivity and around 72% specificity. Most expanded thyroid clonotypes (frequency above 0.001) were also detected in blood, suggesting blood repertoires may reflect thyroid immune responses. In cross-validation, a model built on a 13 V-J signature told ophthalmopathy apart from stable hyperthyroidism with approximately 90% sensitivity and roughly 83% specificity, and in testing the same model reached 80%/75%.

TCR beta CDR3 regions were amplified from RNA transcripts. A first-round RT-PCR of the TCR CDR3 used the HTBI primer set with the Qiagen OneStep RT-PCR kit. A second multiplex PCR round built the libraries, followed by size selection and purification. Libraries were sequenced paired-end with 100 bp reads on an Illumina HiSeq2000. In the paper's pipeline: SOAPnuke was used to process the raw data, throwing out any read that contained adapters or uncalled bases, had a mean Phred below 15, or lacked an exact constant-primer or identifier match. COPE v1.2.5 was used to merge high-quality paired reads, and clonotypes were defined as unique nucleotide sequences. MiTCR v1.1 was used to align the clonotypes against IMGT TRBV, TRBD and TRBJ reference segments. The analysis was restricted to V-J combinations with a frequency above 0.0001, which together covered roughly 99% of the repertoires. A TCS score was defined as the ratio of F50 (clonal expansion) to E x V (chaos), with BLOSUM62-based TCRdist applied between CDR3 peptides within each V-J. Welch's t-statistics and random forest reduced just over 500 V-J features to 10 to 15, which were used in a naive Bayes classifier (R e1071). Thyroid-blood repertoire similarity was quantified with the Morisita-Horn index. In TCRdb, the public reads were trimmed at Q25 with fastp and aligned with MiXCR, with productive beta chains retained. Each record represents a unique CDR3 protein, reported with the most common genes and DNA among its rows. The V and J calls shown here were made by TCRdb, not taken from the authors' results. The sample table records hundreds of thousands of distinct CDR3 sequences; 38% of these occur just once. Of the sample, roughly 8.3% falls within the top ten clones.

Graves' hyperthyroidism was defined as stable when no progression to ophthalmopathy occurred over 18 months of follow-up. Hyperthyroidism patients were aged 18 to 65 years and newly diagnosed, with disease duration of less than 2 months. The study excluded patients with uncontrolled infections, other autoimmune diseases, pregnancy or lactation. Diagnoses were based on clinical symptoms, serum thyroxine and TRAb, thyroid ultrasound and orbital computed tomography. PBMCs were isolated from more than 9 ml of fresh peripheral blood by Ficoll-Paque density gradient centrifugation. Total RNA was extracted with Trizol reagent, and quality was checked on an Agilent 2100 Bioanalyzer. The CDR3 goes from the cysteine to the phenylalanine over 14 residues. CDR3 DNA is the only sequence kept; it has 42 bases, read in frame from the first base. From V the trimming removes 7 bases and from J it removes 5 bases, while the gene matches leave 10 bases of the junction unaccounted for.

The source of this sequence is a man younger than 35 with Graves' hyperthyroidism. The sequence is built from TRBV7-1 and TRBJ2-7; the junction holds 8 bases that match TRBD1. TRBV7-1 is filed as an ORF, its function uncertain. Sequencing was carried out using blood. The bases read TGTGCCAGCACCTCTCAGGGGGCGCGACACGAGCAGTACTTC. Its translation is CASTSQGARHEQYF.